A single sample is the source of the 25 T cell receptor beta chains below, sequenced in a study of T cell clusters in autoimmune cytopenias. Each sample's input was roughly 250 ng genomic DNA, some 38,000 genome equivalents. One tube held mixed TRB-A and TRB-B primer pools for touch-down PCR. For each CDR3 protein, TCRdb gives one entry from its re-call of the multiplex PCR reads, without DNA. This sample lists thousands of distinct CDR3 sequences; its ten largest clones have 6% to 9%. These data were also reused for a study on T cell repertoires in aging, cancer and after chemotherapy.

Sequences were obtained from peripheral blood. These receptors came from a human donor in good health.

This clonotype is labeled medium-sized based on frequency. The chain has TRBV7-2 and TRBJ2-1; the TCRdb call, TRBD1, lacks DNA for checking. The CDR3 spans 16 residues. CDR1 SGHTA and CDR2 FQGNSA come from the germline V gene. Here the CDR3 reads CASSLGNDRINNEQFF. Full variable domain (remainder filled in from reference TRBV7-2 and TRBJ2-1): GAGVSQSPSNKVTEKGKDVELRCDPISGHTALYWYRQSLGQGLEFLIYFQGNSAPDKSGLPSDRFSAERTGGSVSTLTIQRTQQEDSAVYLCASSLGNDRINNEQFFGPGTRLTVL.

The chain links TRBV4-3 to TRBJ2-7; the D call from TCRdb, TRBD1, cannot be confirmed without DNA. The germline V gene encodes CDR1 LGHNA and CDR2 YSLEER. The CDR3 is 15 residues long. CDR3 region: CQQPLPLPFCYEQYF.

The genes are TRBV6-1 and TRBJ2-3; TCRdb proposes TRBD2, but this gene call is untestable without DNA. CDR1 and CDR2 from the germline V gene are MNHNS and SASEGT. The CDR3 is 15 amino acids. The CDR3: CASSELAGGPDTQYF.

Measured by frequency, this clonotype is medium-sized. V gene TRBV15 combines with J gene TRBJ2-7. Per the germline V gene, CDR1 is LNHNV and CDR2 is YYDKDF (reference sequence). The CDR3 length is 15 residues. CDR3 protein: CATSRGRGSSYEQYF.

The chain couples TRBV11-2 to TRBJ2-7. CDR1 is SGHAT and CDR2 is FQNNGV in the germline V gene. The CDR3 covers 12 residues. CDR3 in amino acids: CASSLAESEQYF.

Judged by frequency, this clonotype is medium-sized. The genes are TRBV20-1 and TRBJ2-5. The CDR3 length is 11 residues. The germline gives CDR1 DFQATT, CDR2 SNEGSKA (reference sequence). CDR3 amino acids: CSAQYQETQYF.

This clonotype is deemed medium-sized (0.01 to 0.1%) by its frequency. The V gene is TRBV7-2, the J gene TRBJ2-7. Germline V gene sequence: CDR1 SGHTA, CDR2 FQGNSA. CDR3 length: 13 residues. The CDR3 here is CASSYTKRIEQYF.

This clonotype is classed as medium-sized by frequency. The chain is built from TRBV27 and TRBJ2-7; the D call from TCRdb, TRBD1, cannot be confirmed without DNA. The CDR3 totals 16 residues. Germline-derived CDR1 and CDR2 are MNHEY and SMNVEV (reference sequence). CDR3 residues: CASSRGDRGLSYEQYF.

The chain carries TRBV5-1 and TRBJ2-2. Germline V gives CDR1 SGHRS, CDR2 YFSETQ. The CDR3 sequence is 15 residues long. The CDR3: CASSPSYGSTGELFF.

Measured by frequency, this clonotype is large. V usage is TRBV18 and J usage is TRBJ2-1; the TRBD2 assignment by TCRdb is unverifiable without DNA. Germline CDR1 is KGHSH and CDR2 is LQKENI. This CDR3 is built from 13 residues. The CDR3 here is CASSPVEGTEQFF.

The rearrangement uses TRBV5-4 and TRBJ2-7. The CDR3 spans 13 residues. The germline CDR1 and CDR2 sequences are SGHNT and YYREEE (reference sequence). CDR3 amino acids: CASSLDRGGEQYF. The full variable domain, rest sourced from reference TRBV5-4 and TRBJ2-7, is ETGVTQSPTHLIKTRGQQVTLRCSSQSGHNTVSWYQQALGQGPQFIFQYYREEENGRGNFPPRFSGLQFPNYSSELNVNALELDDSALYLCASSLDRGGEQYFGPGTRLTVT.

This clonotype shows up as medium-sized by frequency. The genes are TRBV6-5 and TRBJ1-1; TCRdb gives TRBD1 as the D gene, but with no DNA this cannot be confirmed. The germline CDR1 and CDR2 sequences are MNHEY and SVGAGI. The CDR3 totals 14 residues. CDR3 protein: CASSYDRGVTEAFF.

In terms of frequency, this clonotype is medium-sized. The rearrangement links TRBV19 to TRBJ1-4. The germline V gene has CDR1 LNHDA and CDR2 SQIVND (reference sequence). This CDR3 spans 17 amino acids. Here the CDR3 reads CASNTGEPIATNEKLFF.

This clonotype counts as large (0.1 to 1%) by frequency. The rearrangement links TRBV19 to TRBJ2-3. CDR1 and CDR2 from the germline V gene are LNHDA and SQIVND (reference sequence). The length of the CDR3 is 14 residues. The CDR3: CASSIHTRTDTQYF. Combining the CDR3 with reference TRBV19 and TRBJ2-3 gives the whole variable domain DGGITQSPKYLFRKEGQNVTLSCEQNLNHDAMYWYRQDPGQGLRLIYYSQIVNDFQKGDIAEGYSVSREKKESFPLTVTSAQKNPTAFYLCASSIHTRTDTQYFGPGTRLTVL.

The rearrangement uses TRBV4-2 and TRBJ2-4; TCRdb proposes TRBD1, but this gene call is untestable without DNA. There are 18 residues in the CDR3. Germline V lookup: CDR1 LGHNA, CDR2 YNFKEQ. The CDR3 region is CASSQEDLKVQGAVIQYF.

Measured by frequency, this clonotype is medium-sized. The chain uses TRBV20-1 and TRBJ2-2. Germline V lookup: CDR1 DFQATT, CDR2 SNEGSKA (reference sequence). The length of the CDR3 is 15 residues. The chain's CDR3 is CSARDRRIPTGELFF.

This clonotype registers large by frequency. The J gene is TRBJ2-5, the V gene TRBV6-5; TCRdb's D call, TRBD1, is unchecked because there is no DNA. This CDR3 is built from 15 residues. CDR1 and CDR2 (germline): MNHEY, SVGAGI. The CDR3 protein is CASSYRDGGVETQYF.

According to its frequency, this clonotype is medium-sized. The chain links TRBV20-1 to TRBJ2-7. The CDR3 is 13 amino acids. Germline lookup yields CDR1 DFQATT and CDR2 SNEGSKA (reference sequence). The CDR3 sequence: CSAGGRGSYEQYF.

Its frequency marks this clonotype as medium-sized. The chain uses TRBV7-2 and TRBJ2-1; the D call from TCRdb, TRBD2, cannot be confirmed without DNA. Per the germline V gene, CDR1 is SGHTA and CDR2 is FQGNSA. This CDR3 contains 15 residues. The CDR3 here is CASSLRGGGNNEQFF.

Considering frequency, this clonotype is medium-sized (0.01 to 0.1%). V is TRBV12-3 or TRBV12-4 and J is TRBJ1-5; TCRdb outputs TRBD1, but without DNA this stays unchecked. The CDR3 is 17 residues long. The CDR3: CASSLLQGVLPNQPQHF.

Frequency places this clonotype as medium-sized. The V and J genes are TRBV12-3 or TRBV12-4 and TRBJ1-2; no DNA is available, so the TRBD1 call from TCRdb remains unchecked. The CDR3 has 15 residues. The chain's CDR3 is CASSSSGQGTYGYTF.

This clonotype is labeled medium-sized based on frequency. The chain combines TRBV30 with TRBJ2-1; with no DNA, the TCRdb D assignment of TRBD1 cannot be verified. There are 13 residues in the CDR3. The V gene's germline CDR1 is GTSNPN and CDR2 SVGIG (reference sequence). The CDR3 reads CAWQGGPGDEQFF.

This clonotype registers large (0.1 to 1%) by frequency. CDR3 sequence reads: CASSPQQQAYGYTF. The chain combines TRBV18 with TRBJ1-2. Germline V gene sequence: CDR1 KGHSH, CDR2 LQKENI. CDR3 length: 14 amino acids.

This clonotype counts as large by frequency. The J gene is TRBJ2-2, the V gene TRBV6-6; TCRdb's D call, TRBD1, is unchecked because there is no DNA. Per the germline V gene, CDR1 is MNHNY and CDR2 is SVGAGI (reference sequence). The CDR3 totals 17 residues. CDR3 sequence reads: CASSATGGSGNTGELFF.

The rearrangement links TRBV30 to TRBJ2-1; TCRdb's assignment of TRBD1 cannot be checked, as there is no DNA. This CDR3 has 13 amino acids. Germline CDR1 reads GTSNPN; CDR2 reads SVGIG (reference sequence). The CDR3 reads CAWKATLGVEQFF.